The 30 T cell receptor beta chains given below trace back to one sample, sequenced in a study of blood T cell repertoires in COVID-19. Clones were sequenced by immunoSEQ multiplex PCR, and TCRdb holds only the in-frame ones, with some missing. The table records 20,000 to 25,000 clones, about three quarters of them present only once. Sequenced sample: peripheral blood. These TCRs come from a man aged 55 to 70 with active COVID-19.

This chain connects TRBV2 to TRBJ2-5, with 7 bases that match TRBD1. Germline lookup yields CDR1 SNHLY and CDR2 FYNNEI. The CDR3 extends over 15 amino acids. The ends lost 8 bases at V and 0 bases at J; junction bases unmatched: 9. CDR3: CASSRTGTYQETQYF. DNA for the CDR3: TGTGCCAGCTCAAGGACAGGAACGTACCAAGAGACCCAGTACTTC.

This clone was observed a handful of times. The CDR3 DNA reads TGCGCCAGCACTAAGACTAGCGGGTTTTCCTACGAGCAGTACTTC. Its translation: CASTKTSGFSYEQYF. The genes are TRBV10-1 and TRBJ2-7; 10 nucleotides line up with TRBD2. V dropped 7 bases and J dropped 1; count of bases not matched to a gene: 7. The CDR3 covers 15 residues. Germline V gene lookup returns CDR1 WNHNN and CDR2 SYGVQD (reference sequence).

The chain has TRBV6-2 or TRBV6-3 and TRBJ2-7; D unresolved. The CDR3 loop spans 15 amino acids. The V end lost 4 bases, the J end lost 4 bases, and 17 bases lay between the germline ends. Germline V gene sequence: CDR1 MNHEY, CDR2 SVGEGT. CDR3 in amino acids: CASSSPVTYGYEQYF. The CDR3 region has the DNA TGTGCCAGCAGTTCTCCGGTCACGTACGGTTACGAGCAGTACTTC.

The rearrangement joins TRBV7-9 to TRBJ1-2, with 9 bases matching TRBD1. CDR1 and CDR2 (germline): SEHNR, FQNEAQ (reference sequence). V was clipped by 4 bases and J by 4 bases; unmatched bases: 7. The CDR3 sequence is 15 residues long. Written as DNA, the CDR3 is TGTGCCAGCAGCTCGGCGGGACAGGGCAGCTATGGCTACACCTTC. Translated: CASSSAGQGSYGYTF.

V and J are TRBV5-4 and TRBJ2-3; possible D gene TRBD2, 5 bases. Germline V CDR1 and CDR2: SGHNT, YYREEE (reference sequence). The CDR3 consists of 15 residues. V was pared by 4 bases and J by 5 bases, with 17 bases between. CDR3 region: CASSEGLMAGDTQYF. The CDR3 bases are TGTGCCAGCAGCGAAGGGTTGATGGCGGGAGATACGCAGTATTTT.

The CDR3 DNA follows: TGTGCCAGTAGGCCCGCGGGGGCTGGTGAGACCCAGTACTTC. Translated: CASRPAGAGETQYF. V gene TRBV19 combines with J gene TRBJ2-5, with a possible D match to TRBD2 (7 bases). From germline, CDR1 is LNHDA and CDR2 SQIVND (reference sequence). The CDR3 contains 14 residues. V lost 6 bases and J 5 bases, leaving 16 bases between the germline ends.

The rearrangement links TRBV30 to TRBJ2-1, with TRBD2 matching 8 bases. Germline CDR1 and CDR2: GTSNPN and SVGIG (reference sequence). V trimming: 3 bases; J trimming: 5 bases; junction bases outside the gene matches: 3. There are 13 residues in the CDR3. The CDR3 DNA is TGTGCCTGGAGCCCGGGACTAGACAATGAGCAGTTCTTC. It specifies CAWSPGLDNEQFF.

In nucleotides, the CDR3 is TGTGCCAGCAGTTTAGAGGGACAGGGTTTTTCACCCCTCCACTTT. It encodes CASSLEGQGFSPLHF. The chain joins TRBV6-5 to TRBJ1-6; 9 bases agree with TRBD1. V shed 4 bases and J 9 bases; nucleotides not matched to a gene: 7. This CDR3 is 15 amino acids long. Germline V lookup: CDR1 MNHEY, CDR2 SVGAGI.

CDR3 residues: CASSAGRNEKLFF. CDR3 DNA: TGTGCCAGTAGCGCAGGGCGGAATGAAAAACTGTTTTTT. The chain recombines TRBV19 with TRBJ1-4, with D possibly matching TRBD1 (5 bases). V dropped 6 bases and J dropped 5 bases, with 10 bases sitting between them. The CDR3 runs 13 residues. Germline V gives CDR1 LNHDA, CDR2 SQIVND (reference sequence).

The count of this clone is one. This chain joins TRBV11-2 and TRBJ2-5, with 7 positions matching TRBD2. V was clipped by 1 base and J by 5 bases; unmatched bases: 10. CDR1 SGHAT and CDR2 FQNNGV come from the germline V gene. The CDR3 is made up of 16 amino acids. The CDR3 loop is CASSLVGFTSAETQYF. CDR3 in DNA: TGTGCCAGCAGCTTAGTGGGCTTTACTAGCGCTGAGACCCAGTACTTC.

This clone is classed as medium-sized (0.01 to 0.1%). This chain connects TRBV9 to TRBJ2-7, with D possibly matching TRBD2 (5 bases). Trimming removed 4 bases at V and 7 bases at J, with 15 bases between. Germline CDR1 and CDR2: SGDLS and YYNGEE. This CDR3 is 13 amino acids long. The CDR3 region has the DNA TGTGCCAGCAGCCCCTCCCGGGGTCTGGAGCAGTACTTC. This codes for CASSPSRGLEQYF.

This clone was seen a handful of times. The chain carries TRBV5-1 and TRBJ2-2; D is unresolved. Germline V gives CDR1 SGHRS, CDR2 YFSETQ. V lost 2 bases and J lost 5, with 10 bases in between. The CDR3 length is 14 residues. CDR3 amino acids: CASSFRSVTGELFF. The CDR3 DNA is TGCGCCAGCAGCTTCCGGAGCGTAACCGGGGAGCTGTTTTTT.

This CDR3 is CASSEALRGEANTEAFF. For the CDR3, the DNA is TGTGCCAGCAGTGAAGCGCTTCGGGGGGAGGCGAACACTGAAGCTTTCTTT. V and J are TRBV2 and TRBJ1-1; D perhaps matches TRBD1 (5 bases). The CDR3 is 17 residues long. CDR1 is SNHLY, CDR2 FYNNEI, per germline. The V end was cut by 0 bases, the J end by 1 base, with 15 bases between.

In its sample, this clone was seen a few times. This chain joins TRBV5-4 and TRBJ2-1; D might be TRBD2 (5 bases). Trimming pared 1 base from V and 7 bases from J, leaving 18 bases between. Germline assignment: CDR1 SGHNT and CDR2 YYREEE (reference sequence). The CDR3 runs 16 residues. CDR3 region: CASSLIGGSPGNEQFF. DNA of the CDR3: TGTGCCAGCAGCTTGATAGGTGGGAGCCCCGGGAATGAGCAGTTCTTC. Combining the CDR3 with reference TRBV5-4 and TRBJ2-1 gives the whole variable domain ETGVTQSPTHLIKTRGQQVTLRCSSQSGHNTVSWYQQALGQGPQFIFQYYREEENGRGNFPPRFSGLQFPNYSSELNVNALELDDSALYLCASSLIGGSPGNEQFFGPGTRLTVL.

Regarding this clone: A read error may account for a junction end that differs from germline. The rearrangement joins TRBV5-4 to TRBJ2-5; D is perhaps TRBD2 (6 bases). This CDR3 has 13 amino acids. Germline V gene sequence: CDR1 SGHNT, CDR2 YYREEE (reference sequence). Written as DNA, the CDR3 is TGTGCCAGCAGTGTCGAATACACCGGGACTTTAAACTTC. Amino acids: CASSVEYTGTLNF. The full variable domain, its missing parts supplied by reference TRBV5-4 and TRBJ2-5, is ETGVTQSPTHLIKTRGQQVTLRCSSQSGHNTVSWYQQALGQGPQFIFQYYREEENGRGNFPPRFSGLQFPNYSSELNVNALELDDSALYLCASSVEYTGTLNFGPGTRLLVL.

This chain connects TRBV7-2 to TRBJ1-5; 10 nucleotides line up with TRBD1. CDR1 and CDR2 from the germline V gene are SGHTA and FQGNSA. Trimming took 5 bases from V and 9 from J; bases not matched to a gene: 7. The CDR3 runs 14 residues. The CDR3 sequence: CASSRDRGERPQHF. Written as DNA, the CDR3 is TGTGCCAGCAGCCGGGACAGGGGAGAGCGGCCCCAGCATTTT. The entire variable domain, with the rest obtained from reference TRBV7-2 and TRBJ1-5, is as follows: GAGVSQSPSNKVTEKGKDVELRCDPISGHTALYWYRQSLGQGLEFLIYFQGNSAPDKSGLPSDRFSAERTGGSVSTLTIQRTQQEDSAVYLCASSRDRGERPQHFGDGTRLSIL.

The DNA of the CDR3 is TGTGCCAGCAGCTTAAAACTAGTAGGGTCCACCAATGAGCAGTTCTTC. This sequence encodes CASSLKLVGSTNEQFF. The chain employs TRBV7-3 and TRBJ2-1; maybe TRBD2 (5 bases). Trimming removed 1 base from V and 6 bases from J, with 16 bases in between. In germline, CDR1 is SGHTA, CDR2 FQGTGA. The CDR3 has 16 residues. Drawing the rest from reference TRBV7-3 and TRBJ2-1, the complete variable domain is GAGVSQTPSNKVTEKGKYVELRCDPISGHTALYWYRQSLGQGPEFLIYFQGTGAADDSGLPNDRFFAVRPEGSVSTLKIQRTERGDSAVYLCASSLKLVGSTNEQFFGPGTRLTVL.

The chain employs TRBV27 and TRBJ2-6; D unclear. Germline loops: CDR1 MNHEY, CDR2 SMNVEV (reference sequence). CDR3 length: 14 amino acids. The V end was cut by 4 bases, the J end by 2 bases, with 6 bases between. CDR3 protein: CASSSLPGANVLTF. DNA of the CDR3: TGTGCCAGCAGTTCTCTCCCTGGGGCCAACGTCCTGACTTTC.

This clone was seen a single time. The chain recombines TRBV12-3 or TRBV12-4 with TRBJ2-7, with D possibly being TRBD2 (6 bases). The CDR3 contains 13 residues. V was shortened by 7 bases and J by 0 bases, with 10 bases between the two germline ends. DNA of the CDR3: TGTGCCAGCACCACTAGCCCCTCCTACGAGCAGTACTTC. Translation gives CASTTSPSYEQYF.

As for this clone: The germline gene is not matched at one end of the junction; a read error may be the cause. The V and J genes are TRBV7-7 and TRBJ2-5; TRBD2 aligns across 11 bases. This CDR3 spans 16 amino acids. Germline CDR1 SSHAT, CDR2 FNYEAQ (reference sequence). The CDR3 DNA reads TGTGCTAGCAGCCCAGGACTAGCGGGTATTCAAGAGACCCAGTACTTC. Its translation: CASSPGLAGIQETQYF.

This chain links TRBV6-2 or TRBV6-3 with TRBJ2-2, with TRBD2 matching over 15 bases. CDR3 length: 19 amino acids. Germline loops: CDR1 MNHEY, CDR2 SVGEGT. Trimming cost V 2 bases and J 1 base; bases outside gene matches: 5. As DNA, the CDR3 is TGTGCCAGCAGTTACCCCGGACTAGCGGGAGGGGTGAACACCGGGGAGCTGTTTTTT. Translation: CASSYPGLAGGVNTGELFF.

This clone was counted once. In nucleotides, the CDR3 is TGTGCCAGCAGTCCCCCGGGGGGAGCCGATACGCAGTATTTT. Protein sequence: CASSPPGGADTQYF. V and J are TRBV6-5 and TRBJ2-3, with TRBD2 matching 7 bases. The length of the CDR3 is 14 residues. Unmatched junction bases numbered 8, after V lost 5 bases and J lost 6 bases. In germline, CDR1 is MNHEY, CDR2 SVGAGI.

This clone showed up just once. V gene TRBV11-2 combines with J gene TRBJ2-3; TRBD1 matches 8 bases. The CDR3 totals 17 residues. V shed 5 bases, J shed 3 bases, and the junction held 13 bases outside the gene matches. Germline loops: CDR1 SGHAT, CDR2 FQNNGV. CDR3 nucleotides: TGTGCCAGCAGCCGCTTGGGCCAGGGGGCGCGTACAGATACGCAGTATTTT. This encodes CASSRLGQGARTDTQYF.

This chain links TRBV9 with TRBJ1-3; D may be TRBD1 (5 bases). V was pared by 4 bases and J by 4 bases, with 12 bases between. Looked up from germline, CDR1 is SGDLS and CDR2 is YYNGEE. CDR3 size: 14 residues. CDR3 nucleotide sequence: TGTGCCAGCAGCCCGGCGGGGCCGGGAAACACCATATATTTT. Its translation: CASSPAGPGNTIYF.

CDR3 in amino acids: CAISEAYTDTQYF. CDR3 DNA sequence: TGTGCCATCAGTGAGGCCTACACAGATACGCAGTATTTT. This chain uses TRBV10-3 with TRBJ2-3; D uncertain. V was clipped by 2 bases and J by 2 bases, with 5 bases between them. The CDR3 contains 13 residues. Germline CDR1 and CDR2: ENHRY and SYGVKD.

This CDR3 reads CASSIANRNTGELFF. The CDR3 DNA sequence: TGTGCCAGTAGTATCGCGAACAGAAACACCGGGGAGCTGTTTTTT. The genes are TRBV19 and TRBJ2-2; D gene unclear. Germline V gene data show CDR1 as LNHDA and CDR2 as SQIVND (reference sequence). The CDR3 runs 15 residues. Trimming cost V 3 bases and J 2 bases, with 10 bases left between them.

The rearrangement joins TRBV19 to TRBJ2-5, with 9 bases lining up with TRBD1. The CDR3 sequence is 15 residues long. The V gene end was trimmed by 10 bases and the J gene end by 5 bases; junction bases not matched to a gene: 14. Germline-derived CDR1 and CDR2 are LNHDA and SQIVND (reference sequence). The CDR3, as DNA: TGTGCCACCTCCACCACAGGGGGCCGGGGGGAGACCCAGTACTTC. It specifies CATSTTGGRGETQYF.

This rearrangement joins TRBV13 to TRBJ2-5; a possible D gene is TRBD2 (6 bases). V lost 5 bases and J lost 1, with 11 bases in between. Per germline, CDR1 PRHDT and CDR2 FYEKMQ (reference sequence). The CDR3 has 14 residues. The CDR3: CASSGQGLQETQYF. The CDR3 nucleotides read TGTGCCAGCAGCGGGCAGGGACTCCAAGAGACCCAGTACTTC.

The gene calls are TRBV11-2 and TRBJ2-1, with TRBD1 identical over 10 bases. Germline V gene lookup returns CDR1 SGHAT and CDR2 FQNNGV. This CDR3 has 15 amino acids. The V segment lost 5 bases and the J segment 2 bases; nucleotides outside the gene matches: 3. The CDR3 loop is CASSQGQGAYNEQFF. In DNA form, the CDR3 reads TGTGCCAGCAGCCAAGGACAGGGGGCCTACAATGAGCAGTTCTTC.

This clone was seen a handful of times. This chain joins TRBV10-3 and TRBJ2-7; D possibly corresponds to TRBD1 (6 bases). Trimming cost V 8 bases and J 3 bases, with 17 bases left between them. The CDR3 consists of 14 residues. In germline, CDR1 is ENHRY, CDR2 SYGVKD. The CDR3 reads CAIQGPGQLYEQYF. CDR3 nucleotides: TGTGCCATCCAAGGACCGGGACAACTCTACGAGCAGTACTTC.